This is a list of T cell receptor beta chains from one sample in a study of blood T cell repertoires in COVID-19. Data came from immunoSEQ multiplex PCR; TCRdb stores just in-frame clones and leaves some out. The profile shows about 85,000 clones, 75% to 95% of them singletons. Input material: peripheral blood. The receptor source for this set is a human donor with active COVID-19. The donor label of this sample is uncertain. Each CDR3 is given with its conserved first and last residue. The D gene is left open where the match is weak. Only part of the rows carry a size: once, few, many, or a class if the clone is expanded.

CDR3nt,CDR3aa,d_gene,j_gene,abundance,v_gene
TGTGCCAGCAGTTTAGCGGGACGTTCGACAACTAATGAAAAACTGTTTTTT,CASSLAGRSTTNEKLFF,-,TRBJ1-4,-,TRBV27
TGTGCCAGCAGCTTAGGGAGTAGCGGGGGGACGGATACGCAGTATTTT,CASSLGSSGGTDTQYF,TRBD2,TRBJ2-3,-,TRBV13
TGTGCCAGCTCAGGTCGACAGGTGGACACCGGGGAGCTGTTTTTT,CASSGRQVDTGELFF,-,TRBJ2-2,-,TRBV18
TGTGCCAGCAGCCTAAATGGACAGGGCGTCTATGGCTACACCTTC,CASSLNGQGVYGYTF,TRBD1,TRBJ1-2,-,TRBV7-9
TGTGCCAGCAGCCTTAGTCCGGGACTAGCGGGGGGGAGGAATACGCAGTATTTT,CASSLSPGLAGGRNTQYF,TRBD2,TRBJ2-3,-,TRBV11-2
TGTGCCAGCAGCCGTATGGCGGTGGGGAGTGGTCCCCTCCACTTT,CASSRMAVGSGPLHF,-,TRBJ1-6,few,TRBV14
TGTGCCAGCAGCCAAGAGCCCTACAGGGGAGGCACAGATACGCAGTATTTT,CASSQEPYRGGTDTQYF,TRBD1,TRBJ2-3,-,TRBV14
TGCGCCAGCAGCTATAGGACAGTCTCCTACGAGCAGTACTTC,CASSYRTVSYEQYF,-,TRBJ2-7,-,TRBV5-1
TGTGCCAGCAGTTACTTCCCACTGGCTTGGCGGGGGTCCTCCTACGAGCAGTACTTC,CASSYFPLAWRGSSYEQYF,TRBD2,TRBJ2-7,once,TRBV6-2/TRBV6-3
TGTGCCAGCAAGAGACAGGGGATACCCGGGGAGCTGTTTTTT,CASKRQGIPGELFF,TRBD1,TRBJ2-2,once,TRBV28
TGTGCCAGCAGTTTAACGAGCGGGGGAGACCAAGAGACCCAGTACTTC,CASSLTSGGDQETQYF,TRBD2,TRBJ2-5,-,TRBV28
TGTGCCAGTAGTCCCCGACAGGGGGAACTAGCTTTCTTT,CASSPRQGELAFF,TRBD1,TRBJ1-1,-,TRBV19
TGTGCCAGCTCACCACTCACTAGCGGGGGGGGCGAGCAGTACTTC,CASSPLTSGGGEQYF,TRBD2,TRBJ2-7,-,TRBV18
TGTGCCAGCAGTTACTTCAGGGGGCGCCGGTCCGAGCAGTACTTC,CASSYFRGRRSEQYF,TRBD1,TRBJ2-7,-,TRBV6-5
TGTGCCAGTAGTTCGCGGACAGGAAGGACCTACGAGCAGTACTTC,CASSSRTGRTYEQYF,TRBD1,TRBJ2-7,-,TRBV19
TGTGCCAGCAGCTTTATTAGGGGGACCGATCAGCCCCAGCATTTT,CASSFIRGTDQPQHF,-,TRBJ1-5,-,TRBV27
TGTGCCAGCAGTTACTGGAGTAGCGGGGGCCTCCACTCCTACGAGCAGTACTTC,CASSYWSSGGLHSYEQYF,TRBD2,TRBJ2-7,-,TRBV6-2/TRBV6-3
TGCGCCAGCAGCCTGACAGGGAACACCGGGGAGCTGTTTTTT,CASSLTGNTGELFF,-,TRBJ2-2,-,TRBV5-1
TGTGCCAGCAGCTTTTCGGGGGAGTTTGGAAACACCATATATTTT,CASSFSGEFGNTIYF,-,TRBJ1-3,-,TRBV7-9
TGTGCCAGCAGCTCCCCGTCGGGTCCCTATGGCTACACCTTC,CASSSPSGPYGYTF,-,TRBJ1-2,-,TRBV9
TGCGCCAGCAGCCTTAGTGGGACAGAAGTCTACGAGCAGTACTTC,CASSLSGTEVYEQYF,TRBD1,TRBJ2-7,-,TRBV4-1
TGTGCCAGCAGTGGCGGATATGAGCAGTTCTTC,CASSGGYEQFF,-,TRBJ2-1,-,TRBV3-1/TRBV3-2
TGTGCCAGCAGTATTATCCCCGGGGAGCTGTTTTTT,CASSIIPGELFF,-,TRBJ2-2,-,TRBV12-3/TRBV12-4
TGTGCCAGCAGAATAGGGGGCTGGAATGAAAAACTGTTTTTT,CASRIGGWNEKLFF,TRBD1,TRBJ1-4,-,TRBV28
TGTGCCAGCAGTTCTTGGTGGAGATTGGCGGGGACAGGGTCTACCTACGAGCAGTACTTC,CASSSWWRLAGTGSTYEQYF,TRBD1,TRBJ2-7,-,TRBV27
TGCGCCAGCAGCCAAGAGGTTAGCGTGGGAGATACGCAGTATTTT,CASSQEVSVGDTQYF,-,TRBJ2-3,-,TRBV4-1
TGTGCCACCAGTGAGACCGCGGATATCTATGGCTACACCTTC,CATSETADIYGYTF,-,TRBJ1-2,-,TRBV24-1
TGTGCCAGCAGCACCAGGGAGCGGGTTGATGGCAATCAGCCCCAGCATTTT,CASSTRERVDGNQPQHF,-,TRBJ1-5,-,TRBV7-2
TGTGCCAGCAGCGGGGGCACTCTTGGAAGAAATGAGCAGTTCTTC,CASSGGTLGRNEQFF,-,TRBJ2-1,few,TRBV9
TGTGCCAGCAGCTTAGGGTCTAGCGGGTATAGCAATGAGCAGTTCTTC,CASSLGSSGYSNEQFF,TRBD2,TRBJ2-1,-,TRBV11-2
TGTGCCATCAGCCAGGGCCCTTCGGAAGCTTTCTTT,CAISQGPSEAFF,-,TRBJ1-1,-,TRBV10-3
TGTGCCAGCAGTTACTCGGGCAGGGGGCTGGATCAGCCCCAGCATTTT,CASSYSGRGLDQPQHF,TRBD1,TRBJ1-5,-,TRBV6-2/TRBV6-3
TGCAGCGTTGAAGATCCAGGTTATAACTATGGCTACACCTTC,CSVEDPGYNYGYTF,-,TRBJ1-2,-,TRBV29-1
TGTGCCAGCAGCAAGGGACAGGAAGTCACTCAGCCCCAGCATTTT,CASSKGQEVTQPQHF,TRBD1,TRBJ1-5,-,TRBV28
TGTGCCAGCAGATCCTGGGCGGGGGCCAACGTCCTGACTTTC,CASRSWAGANVLTF,-,TRBJ2-6,-,TRBV6-5
TGTGCCAGCAGTTCCACGACAGTGGCTCGTAATTCACCCCTCCACTTT,CASSSTTVARNSPLHF,-,TRBJ1-6,-,TRBV6-5
TGTGCCAGCAGCCAAGACAGGGGCTCCTACGAGCAGTACTTC,CASSQDRGSYEQYF,-,TRBJ2-7,-,TRBV4-2
TGTGCCAGCAGGGTACAGGGCTACCAAGAGACCCAGTACTTC,CASRVQGYQETQYF,-,TRBJ2-5,-,TRBV27
TGTGCCAGCAATGACGGGGGAGAAGCAACTAATGAAAAACTGTTTTTT,CASNDGGEATNEKLFF,-,TRBJ1-4,-,TRBV14
TGCGCCAGCAGTCTCTTGGGGGGGAACACTGAAGCTTTCTTT,CASSLLGGNTEAFF,-,TRBJ1-1,-,TRBV4-1
TGTGCCAGCAAGGGAGGGCTTAATGAAAAACTGTTTTTT,CASKGGLNEKLFF,-,TRBJ1-4,-,TRBV12-3/TRBV12-4
TGTGCCAGCAGCTCGCAGAGCGGGGGTAGCGGGACCCAGTACTTC,CASSSQSGGSGTQYF,TRBD2,TRBJ2-5,-,TRBV7-2
TGTGCCAGTAGTAACATACAGGGAGGGTCTCACAATCAGCCCCAGCATTTT,CASSNIQGGSHNQPQHF,-,TRBJ1-5,-,TRBV19
TGTGCCAGCAGCGTAGGGGCGGTAGGGGGGGTCGGAGAGACCCAGTACTTC,CASSVGAVGGVGETQYF,-,TRBJ2-5,-,TRBV9
TGCGCCAGCAGGCCTTCGGAGGCTGGTGTAGATGAGCAGTTCTTC,CASRPSEAGVDEQFF,-,TRBJ2-1,-,TRBV10-1
TGTGCCAGCAATTCGGGGGGTTACAATGAGCAGTTCTTC,CASNSGGYNEQFF,TRBD2,TRBJ2-1,-,TRBV12-3/TRBV12-4
TGTGCCAGCAGTGATAGTCTTTCTATGAACACTGAAGCTTTCTTT,CASSDSLSMNTEAFF,-,TRBJ1-1,-,TRBV25-1
TGTGCCAGCAGCTTATCGACAGGGCCCGAGCAGTACTTC,CASSLSTGPEQYF,TRBD1,TRBJ2-7,-,TRBV7-2
TGCGCCAGCAGCTCCCTAGCGGGGGGGCTAGATACGCAGTATTTT,CASSSLAGGLDTQYF,TRBD2,TRBJ2-3,-,TRBV5-1
TGTGCCAGCAGTTTAGGGGCAGTTTACGACGAGCAGTACTTC,CASSLGAVYDEQYF,-,TRBJ2-7,-,TRBV28
TGTGCCAGCAGCCCCCGCGGGGGCGGGGGGTCCTACGAGCAGTACTTC,CASSPRGGGGSYEQYF,TRBD2,TRBJ2-7,-,TRBV28
TGTGCCAGCAGTTACTCGTCCGGGGCGGGGGCCTACGAGCAGTACTTC,CASSYSSGAGAYEQYF,TRBD2,TRBJ2-7,-,TRBV6-2/TRBV6-3
TGTGCCAGCAGTTACTCTCCAAATCAGCCCCAGCATTTT,CASSYSPNQPQHF,-,TRBJ1-5,-,TRBV6-6
TGCGCCAGCAGCCAAGGCGTGGTCCCTAACTATGGCTACACCTTC,CASSQGVVPNYGYTF,-,TRBJ1-2,-,TRBV4-3
TGTGCCAGCAGTTTATGGCAAACCTCCTACGAGCAGTACTTC,CASSLWQTSYEQYF,-,TRBJ2-7,-,TRBV27
TGTGCCAGCACAAGGGGTCCAAACACCGGGGAGCTGTTTTTT,CASTRGPNTGELFF,-,TRBJ2-2,-,TRBV6-5
TGTGCCAGCAGCCCAGCGGGAACGGGGACCCAGTACTTC,CASSPAGTGTQYF,TRBD2,TRBJ2-5,few,TRBV3-1/TRBV3-2
TGTGCCAGCAGCCAGGGGACACCGGGGACCGGGGAGCTGTTTTTT,CASSQGTPGTGELFF,-,TRBJ2-2,-,TRBV11-3
TGTGCCAGTAGGCGAAAGGAGGCCACTGAAGCTTTCTTT,CASRRKEATEAFF,-,TRBJ1-1,once,TRBV19
TGTGCCAGCAGTCACGGGATGCGTGGGGAAAAACTGTTTTTT,CASSHGMRGEKLFF,-,TRBJ1-4,once,TRBV9